A selection of T cell receptor beta chains follows, all from one sample in a study of read filtering for tumor transcriptome and immune sequencing. From the reads, TCRdb called clonotypes with MiXCR, one entry per CDR3 protein. The sample has fewer than 150,000 distinct CDR3 sequences; over 10% are singletons. The sample comprised a population of CD138-negative cells sorted from bone marrow. These receptors originate from a donor at least 40 years old with multiple myeloma. Each CDR3 is given with its conserved first and last residue. The D gene is left open where the match is weak. Size is stated for part of the rows, as once, few or many counts, or as a class when the clone is expanded.

length	D	V	J	size	DNA	CDR3
13	NA	TRBV6-1	TRBJ2-1	many	TGTGCCAGCACCTCCCTTGGGCCGGGTGAGCAGTTCTTC	CASTSLGPGEQFF
16	NA	TRBV24-1	TRBJ1-5	many	TGTGCCACCAGTGATTTGACGGGGAGGACCAATCAGCCCCAGCATTTT	CATSDLTGRTNQPQHF
16	NA	TRBV7-2	TRBJ2-1	many	TGTGCCAGCAGCTTAGTGGGCTCGAGCTCCTACAATGAGCAGTTCTTC	CASSLVGSSSYNEQFF
15	NA	TRBV18	TRBJ2-1	many	TGTGCCAGCTCACCAATCGGGGGCCAGTACAATGAGCAGTTCTTC	CASSPIGGQYNEQFF
15	NA	TRBV20-1	TRBJ2-5	many	TGCAGTGCCGACCCCAATACCAGGGTAGAAGAGACCCAGTACTTC	CSADPNTRVEETQYF
13	TRBD1	TRBV20-1	TRBJ2-7	many	TGCAGTGCTAAGGGACAGTTAGCCTACGAGCAGTACTTC	CSAKGQLAYEQYF
14	TRBD2	TRBV2	TRBJ2-5	many	TGTGCCAGCAGTGAAATGACTAGCGGTGGCTTAGGGTACTTC	CASSEMTSGGLGYF
16	NA	TRBV3-1	TRBJ2-3	NA	TGTGCCAGCAGCCGCCACTCACAGGCTGGCGGGTATACGCAGTATTTT	CASSRHSQAGGYTQYF
18	TRBD2	TRBV18	TRBJ2-2	many	TGTGCCAGCTCACCCCTCCAGACTAGCGGGCCTGAGGCCGGGGAGCTGTTTTTT	CASSPLQTSGPEAGELFF
15	NA	TRBV6-6	TRBJ2-2	many	TGTGCCAGCAAGTACACCGGAGAGAACACCGGGGAGCTGTTTTTT	CASKYTGENTGELFF
15	NA	TRBV6-5	TRBJ2-2	NA	TGTGCCAGCAGTTACGAACAGAGAAACACCGGGGAGCTGTTTTTT	CASSYEQRNTGELFF
14	NA	TRBV7-2	TRBJ2-1	many	TGTGCCAGCAGCCCAGGGACAACTTACAATGAGCAGTTCTTC	CASSPGTTYNEQFF
18	TRBD1	TRBV7-9	TRBJ1-5	many	TGTGCCAGCAGCCCTGGGACAGGGGGCGCGGATGGCAATCAGCCCCAGCATTTT	CASSPGTGGADGNQPQHF
14	NA	TRBV29-1	TRBJ2-3	many	TGCAGCGTTGAAGGTGCCAGACGGCCAGATACGCAGTATTTT	CSVEGARRPDTQYF
14	TRBD2	TRBV20-1	TRBJ2-1	many	TGCAGTCCACCGGGACTAGCGGGAACCAATGAGCAGTTCTTC	CSPPGLAGTNEQFF
15	TRBD2	TRBV12-3/TRBV12-4	TRBJ2-1	many	TGTGCCAGCAGTCCGGGGACTACGAAGTACAATGAGCAGTTCTTC	CASSPGTTKYNEQFF
10	NA	TRBV4-1	TRBJ2-1	medium-sized	TGTGCCAGCAGCTACAATGAGCAGTTCTTC	CASSYNEQFF
17	TRBD2	TRBV6-1	TRBJ2-5	many	TGTGCCAGCAGCCGGATAGGCGGGAGGGGGTATTCGGAGACCCAGTACTTC	CASSRIGGRGYSETQYF
15	TRBD1	TRBV11-2	TRBJ2-7	many	TGTGCCAGCAGCTTAGATCGGCAGGGGGCCTACGAGCAGTACTTC	CASSLDRQGAYEQYF
13	NA	TRBV9	TRBJ2-2	many	TGTGCCAGCAGCCCTACCGAGGTCGGGGAGCTGTTTTTT	CASSPTEVGELFF
15	TRBD1	TRBV30	TRBJ1-1	many	TGTGCCTGGACCCTCCAGGAGGGGGCGGACACTGAAGCTTTCTTT	CAWTLQEGADTEAFF
13	TRBD1	TRBV30	TRBJ2-2	many	TGTGCCTGGGGACAGGGGAACACCGGGGAGCTGTTTTTT	CAWGQGNTGELFF
16	TRBD1	TRBV5-1	TRBJ1-1	many	TGCGCCAGCAGACCTGGCCTAGGTCAGGGGGACACTGAAGCTTTCTTT	CASRPGLGQGDTEAFF
14	NA	TRBV5-1	TRBJ2-1	many	TGCGCCAGCAGCTTGGAACAGGGAAGGGATGAGCAGTTCTTC	CASSLEQGRDEQFF
15	NA	TRBV10-3	TRBJ2-4	many	TGTGCCATCAGTGTGTGGAGGGAAGCCAAAAACATTCAGTACTTC	CAISVWREAKNIQYF
16	TRBD2	TRBV7-8	TRBJ2-5	many	TGTGCCAGCAGCCCGAGAGGGCTAGCGGGAGAAGAGACCCAGTACTTC	CASSPRGLAGEETQYF
12	TRBD1	TRBV10-3	TRBJ1-1	few	TGTGCCATCAGTGCAGGGGGCACTGAAGCTTTCTTT	CAISAGGTEAFF
14	NA	TRBV10-3	TRBJ2-5	many	TGTGCCATCAGTGAGTCGAAAAGTCTAGAGACCCAGTACTTC	CAISESKSLETQYF
15	TRBD1	TRBV12-3/TRBV12-4	TRBJ2-2	many	TGTGCCAGCACCTCCCGAGGGGGCGACACCGGGGAGCTGTTTTTT	CASTSRGGDTGELFF
14	NA	TRBV18	TRBJ2-1	many	TGTGCCAGCTCACCAGTTCGGGACAACAATGAGCAGTTCTTC	CASSPVRDNNEQFF
16	NA	TRBV6-1	TRBJ2-2	many	TGTGCCAGCAGTGATCTGGGACGATCTTACACCGGGGAGCTGTTTTTT	CASSDLGRSYTGELFF
13	NA	TRBV12-3/TRBV12-4	TRBJ1-4	NA	TGTGCCAGCAACCTGGCCCGGGGCGAAAAACTGTTTTTT	CASNLARGEKLFF
17	TRBD1	TRBV24-1	TRBJ2-1	NA	TGTGCCACCAGTGAGCGCTCAGGACAGGAATTAAACAGTGAGCAGTTCTTC	CATSERSGQELNSEQFF
13	NA	TRBV6-6	TRBJ2-7	many	TGTGCCAGCAGTTCCCTCCCCATTTACGAGCAGTACTTC	CASSSLPIYEQYF
17	NA	TRBV2	TRBJ2-2	many	TGTGCCAGCAGTGAGGTAGCGTCTAGCTTATCTGCCGGGGAGCTGTTTTTT	CASSEVASSLSAGELFF
15	NA	TRBV28	TRBJ2-6	few	TGTGCCAGCAGTTTAGTTGGGGTTGGGGCCAACGTCCTGACTTTC	CASSLVGVGANVLTF
14	NA	TRBV9	TRBJ2-1	many	TGTGCCAGCAGCGTCAAGCGGGCGACCAATGAGCAGTTCTTC	CASSVKRATNEQFF
16	TRBD2	TRBV5-6	TRBJ2-5	few	TGTGCCAGCAGCTTGAGTAGCGGGGGGGCCCGGGAGACCCAGTACTTC	CASSLSSGGARETQYF
14	NA	TRBV6-5	TRBJ1-6	many	TGTGCCACCACGAGCAGGGCCCACAATTCACCCCTCCACTTT	CATTSRAHNSPLHF
15	NA	TRBV4-1	TRBJ2-1	many	TGCGCCAGCAGCCAAGAGGCCCGATTTTACAATGAGCAGTTCTTC	CASSQEARFYNEQFF
13	TRBD2	TRBV29-1	TRBJ2-3	many	TGCAGCGGGACTAGCGGGGGGGCAGATACGCAGTATTTT	CSGTSGGADTQYF
20	TRBD1	TRBV3-1	TRBJ2-5	NA	TGTGCCAGCAGCCATCCTTCGGCCGGGGCCAGGGGGCTTTGGAAAGAGACCCAGTACTTC	CASSHPSAGARGLWKETQYF
16	NA	TRBV24-1	TRBJ2-1	many	TGTGCCACCAGTGATTCCGGGACCCCCGGGTTGGATGAGCAGTTCTTC	CATSDSGTPGLDEQFF
14	NA	TRBV7-8	TRBJ1-5	NA	TGTGCCAGCAGCTTAGCGAGCGGCAATCAGCCCCTGCATTTT	CASSLASGNQPLHF
13	NA	TRBV6-1	TRBJ2-7	few	TGTGCCAGCAGGGATACTAAGGGCGGCGAGCAGTACTTC	CASRDTKGGEQYF
12	NA	TRBV19	TRBJ1-5	many	TGTGCCAGTAGACAGGAATTGCAGCCCCAGCATTTT	CASRQELQPQHF
14	NA	TRBV6-5	TRBJ2-5	many	TGTGCCAGCAGTTACAGGGGGTTTGGAGAGACCCAGTACTTC	CASSYRGFGETQYF
15	NA	TRBV12-3/TRBV12-4	TRBJ2-2	many	TGTGCCAGCAGTTTTCAAGGGTGGGAGACCGGGGAGCTGTTTTTT	CASSFQGWETGELFF
14	TRBD1	TRBV28	TRBJ2-7	many	TGTGCCAGCACCTCCCCGGGACAGGAGAATTTGGAGTACTTC	CASTSPGQENLEYF
13	NA	TRBV29-1	TRBJ2-1	many	TGCAGCGTTGAAGAGTCAGGGTCAGGTGAGCAGTTCTTC	CSVEESGSGEQFF
17	TRBD2	TRBV5-6	TRBJ2-1	many	TGTGCCAGCAGCTTGTCCCGCCTAGCGGGATTTCACAATGAGCAGTTCTTC	CASSLSRLAGFHNEQFF
15	NA	TRBV10-3	TRBJ2-1	many	TGTGCCATCAGTCCGGGCCGTGGGATCTACAATGAGCAGTTCTTC	CAISPGRGIYNEQFF
14	NA	TRBV5-1	TRBJ2-1	NA	TGCGCCAGCGGCCTAGGCATAACCTACAATGAGCAGTTCTTT	CASGLGITYNEQFF
13	NA	TRBV5-1	TRBJ1-6	many	TGCGCCAGCAGCTTGGCCAATAATTCACCCCTCCACTTT	CASSLANNSPLHF
16	TRBD2	TRBV5-4	TRBJ2-3	many	TGTGCCAGCAGCCCGGGACTAGCGGGAGAAACAGATACGCAGTATTTT	CASSPGLAGETDTQYF
13	NA	TRBV19	TRBJ1-5	few	TGTGCCAGTACTGCCCAAGGGGTTCAGCCCCAGCATTTT	CASTAQGVQPQHF
13	NA	TRBV14	TRBJ1-1	many	TGTGCCAGCAGCCAAATGTGGAACACTGAAGCTTTCTTT	CASSQMWNTEAFF